This T cell receptor beta chain was retrieved from a study of regulatory T cells in long-lasting Graves disease. This clonotype was observed a handful of times. V was trimmed by 0 bases and J by 7 bases, leaving 8 bases between them. The CDR3 extends over 14 amino acids. Germline V lookup: CDR1 SGHRS, CDR2 YFSETQ. Libraries of TCR beta came from iRepertoire HTBI primers plus Arm-PCR of CDR3 regions. TCRdb called the multiplex PCR reads again in MiXCR, with one record for every CDR3 protein. The sample has fewer than 400,000 distinct CDR3 sequences, roughly a fifth seen once. Regarding time point: persistent/refractory GD, antithyroid drugs over 5 years with positive TRAb. Extracted PBMC RNA gave rise to the TCR library. It was an endocrinology department in Xi'an, China, that provided the patients.

Sequencing was performed on peripheral blood mononuclear cells (PBMCs), taken when the disease was refractory, from a patient treated with antithyroid drugs. The TCR originated in a female donor with Graves disease. The genes are TRBV5-1 and TRBJ1-6; D gene ambiguous. CDR3 sequence: CASSLEVGNSPLHF. CDR3 nucleotide sequence: TGCGCCAGCAGCTTGGAGGTTGGGAATTCACCCCTCCACTTT.